The rows below give T cell receptor beta chains drawn from one sample of a study of T cells after posttransplantation cyclophosphamide. Sequencing used immunoSEQ multiplex PCR; TCRdb keeps in-frame clones, though not all of them. The sample shows approximately 10,000 clones, 89% of them seen only once. This specimen consisted of PBMCs, obtained about 430 days after allogeneic stem cell transplant with calcineurin inhibitor and methotrexate. The source of these receptors is a male patient in his fifties who received an allogeneic stem cell transplant from an unrelated donor, was CMV-positive, and had chronic GVHD only. A subset of T cells may come from the graft donor. Both conserved end residues are trimmed from each CDR3. The order of the fields is J gene, V gene, CDR3 protein.

>TRBJ2-1|TRBV9
ASSGLAGGGNEQF
>TRBJ2-1|TRBV7-9
ASSPPGLASNEQF
>TRBJ2-6|TRBV9
ASSVFPGAGANVLT
>TRBJ2-2|TRBV7-8
ASSLGQGLSGELF
>TRBJ1-2|TRBV5-1
ASSSGTGEDNYGYT
>TRBJ2-3|TRBV5-6
ASSPSGSRPTDTQY
>TRBJ2-3|TRBV7-2
ASSSSWGTSLPDTQY
>TRBJ2-2|TRBV10-3
AISAIGVGGEVTGELF
>TRBJ2-6|TRBV14
ASSQVGVEANVLT
>TRBJ1-5|TRBV6-1
ASSEDQGQPQH
>TRBJ1-4|TRBV5-4
ASSPGTATNEKLF
>TRBJ1-5|TRBV27
ASKATASNQPQH
>TRBJ2-7|TRBV28
ASSLGVLAGVLGGYEQY
>TRBJ1-2|TRBV4-1
ASSQVAGQGVYYGYT
>TRBJ2-5|TRBV9
ASNPEGRMIETQY
>TRBJ2-7|TRBV19
ASSMGLAEREQY
>TRBJ2-3|TRBV7-6
ASSLLAGGRDTQY
>TRBJ1-4|TRBV11-3
ASSRDRGEEKLF
>TRBJ1-5|TRBV6-6
ASSDLNLANQPQH
>TRBJ2-2|TRBV28
ASSLTSYTGELF
>TRBJ2-1|TRBV7-9
ASMVSFYNEQF
>TRBJ2-5|TRBV18
ASSPGHQETQY
>TRBJ1-1|TRBV2
ASSEQGNTEAF
>TRBJ2-7|TRBV5-6
ASSWGGSSYEQY
>TRBJ2-7|TRBV7-2
ASSLGAEQY
>TRBJ1-5|TRBV2
ASSGGHSLGQPQH
>TRBJ2-7|TRBV29-1
SVASLGGYEQY
>TRBJ1-4|TRBV27
ASSLRGGGEKLF
>TRBJ1-1|TRBV6-5
ASSFLGTSEAF
>TRBJ1-1|TRBV5-1
ASSLDSRGEAF
>TRBJ2-2|TRBV7-9
ASSPRDTGELF
>TRBJ2-5|TRBV28
ASSPSGTGHGTQY
>TRBJ1-5|TRBV19
ASSEGGQGYQPQH
>TRBJ1-1|TRBV5-1
ASSWTGGKGDTEAF
>TRBJ1-4|TRBV7-2
ASSLLTGVEEKLF